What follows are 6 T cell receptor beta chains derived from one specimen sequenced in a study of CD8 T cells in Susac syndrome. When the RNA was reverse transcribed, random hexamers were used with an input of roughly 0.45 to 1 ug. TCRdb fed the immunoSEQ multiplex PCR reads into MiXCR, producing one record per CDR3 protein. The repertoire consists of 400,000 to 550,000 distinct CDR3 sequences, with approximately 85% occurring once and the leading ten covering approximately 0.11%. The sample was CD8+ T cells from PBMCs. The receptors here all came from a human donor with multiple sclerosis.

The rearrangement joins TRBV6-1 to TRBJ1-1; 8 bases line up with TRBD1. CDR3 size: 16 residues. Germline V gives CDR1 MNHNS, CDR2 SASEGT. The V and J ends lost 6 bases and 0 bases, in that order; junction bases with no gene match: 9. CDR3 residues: CASSPGGSGVNTEAFF. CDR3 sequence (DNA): TGTGCCAGCAGCCCAGGGGGCTCAGGGGTGAACACTGAAGCTTTCTTT.

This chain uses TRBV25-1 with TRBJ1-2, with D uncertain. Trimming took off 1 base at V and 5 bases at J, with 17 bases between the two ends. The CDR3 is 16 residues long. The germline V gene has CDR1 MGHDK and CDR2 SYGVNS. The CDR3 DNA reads TGTGCCAGCAGTGAATTCGCGGGAGATGGGATGTATGGCTACACCTTC. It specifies CASSEFAGDGMYGYTF.

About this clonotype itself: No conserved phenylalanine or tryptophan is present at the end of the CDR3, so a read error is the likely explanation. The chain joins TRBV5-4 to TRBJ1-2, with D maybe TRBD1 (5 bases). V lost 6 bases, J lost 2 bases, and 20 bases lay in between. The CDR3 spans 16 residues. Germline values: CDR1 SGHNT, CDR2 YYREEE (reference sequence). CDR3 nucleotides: TGTGCCAGCACCGACCCCGGGCGGGGGAGGAACTATGGCTACACCCTC. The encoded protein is CASTDPGRGRNYGYTL.

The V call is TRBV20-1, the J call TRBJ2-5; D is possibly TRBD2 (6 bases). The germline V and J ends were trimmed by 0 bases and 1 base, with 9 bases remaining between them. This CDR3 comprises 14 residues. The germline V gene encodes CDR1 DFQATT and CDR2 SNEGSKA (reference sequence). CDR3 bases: TGCAGTGCTAGAGATGGGACTCCCCAAGAGACCCAGTACTTC. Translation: CSARDGTPQETQYF.

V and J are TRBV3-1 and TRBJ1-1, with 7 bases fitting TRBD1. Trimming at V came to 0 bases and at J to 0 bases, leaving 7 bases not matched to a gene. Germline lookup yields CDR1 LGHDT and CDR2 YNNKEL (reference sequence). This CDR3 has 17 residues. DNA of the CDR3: TGTGCCAGCAGCCAAGAACGGGACAGAAGTGTGAACACTGAAGCTTTCTTT. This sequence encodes CASSQERDRSVNTEAFF.

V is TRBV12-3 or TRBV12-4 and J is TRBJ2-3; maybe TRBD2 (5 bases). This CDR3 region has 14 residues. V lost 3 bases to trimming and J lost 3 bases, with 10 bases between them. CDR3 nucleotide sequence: TGTGCCAGCAGTTTTCTAGGGAGTACAGATACGCAGTATTTT. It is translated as CASSFLGSTDTQYF.